The T cell receptor (beta chain) described here comes from a study of T cells expressing NK-cell markers. Study details: Sorted CD3+CD56-NKG2C+, CD3+CD56+NKG2C- and CD3+CD56+NKG2C+ T cells were the source of the TCR beta repertoires. Points from the study as a whole: The study found these clonotypes also leading the CD3+CD56-NKG2C+ fraction in a few donors.

After re-calling the 5' RACE reads, TCRdb lists one entry per CDR3 protein, DNA absent. The sample includes about 460,000 distinct CDR3 sequences. A word on this clonotype: Its target is unknown.

The CDR3 length is 13 residues. From germline, CDR1 is SGHRS and CDR2 YFSETQ. J is TRBJ1-1 and V is TRBV5-1; with no DNA, the TCRdb D assignment of TRBD1 cannot be verified. The specimen sequenced was blood T cells: a sorted CD56 or NKG2C T cell subset, CD4+ or CD8+ T cells, or bulk PBMC T cells (not recorded which). This clonotype was sampled from a woman aged 50 to 60 in good health. The CDR3 region is CASGRGARTEAFF.